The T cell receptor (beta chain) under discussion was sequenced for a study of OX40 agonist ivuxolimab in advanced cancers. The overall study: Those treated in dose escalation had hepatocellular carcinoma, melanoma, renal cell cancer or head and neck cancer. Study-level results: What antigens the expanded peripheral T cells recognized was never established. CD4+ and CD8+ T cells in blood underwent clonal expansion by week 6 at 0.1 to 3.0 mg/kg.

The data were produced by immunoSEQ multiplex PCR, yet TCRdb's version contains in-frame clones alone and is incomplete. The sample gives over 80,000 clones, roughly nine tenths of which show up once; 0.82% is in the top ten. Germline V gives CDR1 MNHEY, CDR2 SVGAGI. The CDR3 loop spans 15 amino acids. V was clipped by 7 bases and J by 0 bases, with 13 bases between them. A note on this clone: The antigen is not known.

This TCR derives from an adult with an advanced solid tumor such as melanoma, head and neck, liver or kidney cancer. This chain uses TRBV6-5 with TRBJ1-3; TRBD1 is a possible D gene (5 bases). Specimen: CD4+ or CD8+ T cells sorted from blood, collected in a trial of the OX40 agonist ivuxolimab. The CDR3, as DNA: TGTGCCAGCACCCCTCGGACACCCTCTGGAAACACCATATATTTT. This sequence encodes CASTPRTPSGNTIYF.